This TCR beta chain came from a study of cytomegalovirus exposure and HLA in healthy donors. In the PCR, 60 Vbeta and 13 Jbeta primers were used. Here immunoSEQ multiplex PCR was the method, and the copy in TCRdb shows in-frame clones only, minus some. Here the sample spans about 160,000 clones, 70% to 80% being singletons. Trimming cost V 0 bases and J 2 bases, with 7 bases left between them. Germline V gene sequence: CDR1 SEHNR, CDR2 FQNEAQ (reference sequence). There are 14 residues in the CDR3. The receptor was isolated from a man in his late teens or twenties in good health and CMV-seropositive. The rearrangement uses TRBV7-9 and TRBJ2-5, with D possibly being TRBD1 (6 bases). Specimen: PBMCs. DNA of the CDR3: TGTGCCAGCAGCTTAGCTAGGGGGCAAGAGACCCAGTACTTC. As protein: CASSLARGQETQYF.